A single sample gave rise to the 30 T cell receptor beta chains below, sequenced in a study of early T cells in non-severe SARS-CoV-2 infection. TCRdb redid the calling of the 5' RACE reads with MiXCR, one entry per CDR3 protein. This repertoire shows 85,000 to 90,000 distinct CDR3 sequences, 12% to 15% found once; its top ten account for roughly 6%. Sequenced material: whole blood. The receptors derive from an adult who was a healthcare worker with PCR-confirmed SARS-CoV-2 infection or an uninfected control (not recorded which).

With respect to this clonotype: A read error may explain this, as a much larger clone is one base away. The chain employs TRBV5-5 and TRBJ1-5; 8 nucleotides match TRBD1. Per germline, CDR1 SGHKS and CDR2 YYEKEE (reference sequence). V gave up 4 bases and J gave up 1 base; unmatched junction bases: 1. The CDR3 covers 14 residues. CDR3 bases: TGTGCCAGCAGCCGGGACAGGAGCAATCAGCCCCAGCATTTT. The encoded protein is CASSRDRSNQPQHF. Full variable domain (missing parts from reference TRBV5-5 and TRBJ1-5): DAGVTQSPTHLIKTRGQQVTLRCSPISGHKSVSWYQQVLGQGPQFIFQYYEKEERGRGNFPDRFSARQFPNYSSELNVNALLLGDSALYLCASSRDRSNQPQHFGDGTRLSIL.

This clonotype came up a few times. This sequence joins TRBV9 and TRBJ2-5; the D is unclear. The CDR3 runs 13 residues. The germline V gene encodes CDR1 SGDLS and CDR2 YYNGEE. V was clipped by 2 bases and J by 2 bases, with 7 bases between them. The CDR3 reads CASSVTVQETQYF. The CDR3 nucleotides are TGTGCCAGCAGCGTTACAGTGCAAGAGACCCAGTACTTC. Variable domain in full (rest from reference TRBV9 and TRBJ2-5): DSGVTQTPKHLITATGQRVTLRCSPRSGDLSVYWYQQSLDQGLQFLIQYYNGEERAKGNILERFSAQQFPDLHSELNLSSLELGDSALYFCASSVTVQETQYFGPGTRLLVL.

This clonotype was recorded many times. The chain employs TRBV5-1 and TRBJ1-2; 9 bases fit TRBD1. V lost 2 bases to trimming and J lost 4 bases; unmatched junction nucleotides: 3. Germline-derived CDR1 and CDR2 are SGHRS and YFSETQ. There are 14 residues in the CDR3. The CDR3 loop reads CASSFDRGVYGYTF. As DNA, the CDR3 is TGCGCCAGCAGCTTTGACAGGGGGGTCTATGGCTACACCTTC.

The sample holds a few counts of this clonotype. Germline and junction disagree at one end, which may indicate a read error. The chain recombines TRBV7-7 with TRBJ2-5, with 10 bases matching TRBD2. This CDR3 spans 15 amino acids. In germline, CDR1 is SSHAT, CDR2 FNYEAQ (reference sequence). CDR3 DNA: TGTGCTAGCAGCTCCACTAGCGGGGCTCAAGAGACCCAGTACTTC. The encoded protein is CASSSTSGAQETQYF.

This sequence joins TRBV6-2 or TRBV6-3 and TRBJ2-7, with 8 bases lining up with TRBD1. The V segment lost 5 bases and the J segment 0 bases; nucleotides outside the gene matches: 9. The CDR3 covers 16 residues. The V gene's germline CDR1 is MNHEY and CDR2 SVGEGT. The CDR3 spells CASSPGQVAFSYEQYF. As DNA, the CDR3 is TGTGCCAGCAGTCCGGGACAGGTCGCATTCTCCTACGAGCAGTACTTC.

V gene TRBV28 combines with J gene TRBJ2-3, with 8 bases fitting TRBD1. CDR1 is MDHEN and CDR2 is SYDVKM in the germline V gene. V gave up 3 bases and J gave up 0 bases; unmatched junction bases: 8. The CDR3 totals 17 residues. CDR3 nucleotide sequence: TGTGCCAGCAGTTTCGTAGGACAGGGTTTGAGCACAGATACGCAGTATTTT. Residues: CASSFVGQGLSTDTQYF.

This chain links TRBV29-1 with TRBJ1-3, with D unclear. CDR3 length: 13 amino acids. Trimming left V 5 bases short and J 1 base short, with 9 bases between. Per the germline V gene, CDR1 is SQVTM and CDR2 is ANQGSEA. CDR3 loop: CSVRISSGNTIYF. The CDR3 DNA sequence: TGCAGCGTTCGGATATCTTCTGGAAACACCATATATTTT.

This clonotype was seen a handful of times. The V and J genes are TRBV5-5 and TRBJ2-2; D not resolved. With 1 base removed from V and 3 bases from J, the gap between germline ends came to 10 bases. The CDR3 consists of 15 residues. Germline CDR1 reads SGHKS; CDR2 reads YYEKEE (reference sequence). CDR3 amino acids: CASSLIIGDTGELFF. CDR3 bases: TGTGCCAGCAGCTTGATAATAGGAGACACCGGGGAGCTGTTTTTT.

This clonotype was counted between two and nine times. The rearrangement uses TRBV20-1 and TRBJ1-1, with 8 bases lining up with TRBD1. The CDR3 consists of 13 residues. Trimming took 5 bases from V and 2 from J; bases not matched to a gene: 4. Per the germline V gene, CDR1 is DFQATT and CDR2 is SNEGSKA (reference sequence). The CDR3 nucleotides are TGCAGTGCTGGGGGACAGGAAAACACTGAAGCTTTCTTT. Its translation is CSAGGQENTEAFF.

This clonotype appeared many times. The chain is built from TRBV30 and TRBJ1-2; the D is unclear. Trimming pared 0 bases from V and 4 bases from J, leaving 6 bases between. This CDR3 region has 12 residues. Germline lookup yields CDR1 GTSNPN and CDR2 SVGIG (reference sequence). CDR3 protein: CAWSVRGYGYTF. Written as DNA, the CDR3 is TGTGCCTGGAGTGTACGGGGCTATGGCTACACCTTC. The variable domain in full, with the rest retrieved from reference TRBV30 and TRBJ1-2, is SQTIHQWPATLVQPVGSPLSLECTVEGTSNPNLYWYRQAAGRGLQLLFYSVGIGQISSEVPQNLSASRPQDRQFILSSKKLLLSDSGFYLCAWSVRGYGYTFGSGTRLTVV.

This clonotype occurred a few times. The chain joins TRBV3-1 to TRBJ2-3, with 12 positions matching TRBD2. J lost 2 bases, V lost 4 bases, and 4 bases had no gene match. Germline-derived CDR1 and CDR2 are LGHDT and YNNKEL (reference sequence). The CDR3 length is 16 residues. The CDR3 DNA reads as TGTGCCAGCAGCCCTGGACTAGCGGGATCCACAGATACGCAGTATTTT. As protein: CASSPGLAGSTDTQYF.

The J gene is TRBJ1-5, the V gene TRBV5-5; D ambiguous. V gave up 0 bases and J gave up 1 base, with 11 bases separating them. CDR1 is SGHKS and CDR2 is YYEKEE in the germline V gene (reference sequence). This CDR3 comprises 16 residues. The CDR3 loop reads CASSLDLSRSNQPQHF. For the CDR3, the DNA is TGTGCCAGCAGCTTGGACCTCTCGCGGAGCAATCAGCCCCAGCATTTT.

This clonotype was detected only a few times. The chain combines TRBV6-6 with TRBJ1-1, with D perhaps TRBD1 (6 bases). The CDR3 loop spans 15 amino acids. Deletions cut 2 bases from V and 0 bases from J, with 10 bases between. CDR1 and CDR2 (germline): MNHNY, SVGAGI (reference sequence). In DNA, the CDR3 is TGTGCCAGCAGTTACGGGGGGCGGATGAACACTGAAGCTTTCTTT. This gives the protein CASSYGGRMNTEAFF.

This clonotype has a handful of counts. The V and J genes are TRBV4-2 and TRBJ1-6; 7 bases fit TRBD1. The CDR3 loop spans 14 amino acids. Looked up from germline, CDR1 is LGHNA and CDR2 is YNFKEQ. Trimming at V came to 4 bases and at J to 12 bases, leaving 9 bases not matched to a gene. Written as DNA, the CDR3 is TGTGCCAGCAGCCGGCCAGGACAGGCTATACCCCTCCACTTT. Amino acid sequence: CASSRPGQAIPLHF.

This clonotype was observed a handful of times. CDR3 sequence: CSVEDLGEEETQYF. The CDR3 DNA reads as TGCAGCGTTGAAGATTTGGGGGAAGAAGAGACCCAGTACTTC. The chain couples TRBV29-1 to TRBJ2-5, with D tentatively TRBD1 or TRBD2 (5 bases each). V was clipped by 0 bases and J by 3 bases, with 11 bases between them. Germline assignment: CDR1 SQVTM and CDR2 ANQGSEA. This CDR3 is 14 amino acids long.

This clonotype has at least ten counts. This sequence joins TRBV18 and TRBJ2-7; 10 nucleotides align to TRBD1. Germline V gene sequence: CDR1 KGHSH, CDR2 LQKENI. Trimming cost V 3 bases and J 4 bases; bases outside gene matches: 6. This CDR3 comprises 15 residues. The CDR3 DNA sequence: TGTGCCAGCTCACCCGATCGGGGACAGGGGTACGAGCAGTACTTC. Its translation: CASSPDRGQGYEQYF. Full variable domain (remainder filled in from reference TRBV18 and TRBJ2-7): NAGVMQNPRHLVRRRGQEARLRCSPMKGHSHVYWYRQLPEEGLKFMVYLQKENIIDESGMPKERFSAEFPKEGPSILRIQQVVRGDSAAYFCASSPDRGQGYEQYFGPGTRLTVT.

There are many counts of this clonotype. V gene TRBV29-1 combines with J gene TRBJ2-7, with no clear D. Trimming took 1 base from V and 3 from J, leaving 7 bases between them. Germline V gives CDR1 SQVTM, CDR2 ANQGSEA. CDR3 length: 12 residues. In DNA, the CDR3 is TGCAGCGTTGAAGGGGCCAGCTACGAGCAGTACTTC. This translates into CSVEGASYEQYF.

The V call is TRBV20-1, the J call TRBJ2-1; D perhaps matches TRBD2 (6 bases). V was pared by 5 bases and J by 4 bases, with 18 bases between. This CDR3 is 15 amino acids long. CDR1 and CDR2 from the germline V gene are DFQATT and SNEGSKA (reference sequence). The CDR3 is CSASWGDSTYNEQFF. DNA for the CDR3: TGCAGTGCTTCTTGGGGGGATTCCACTTACAATGAGCAGTTCTTC.

About this clonotype: The final CDR3 position lacks the conserved phenylalanine or tryptophan, pointing to a likely read error. The chain uses TRBV7-8 and TRBJ1-2, with TRBD1 matching 8 bases. V lost 1 base, J lost 4 bases, and 5 bases stayed unmatched. CDR3 length equals 15 residues. CDR1 and CDR2 from the germline V gene are SGHVS and FQNEAQ. The CDR3 sequence: CASSLGGQAGYGYTS. CDR3 DNA sequence: TGTGCCAGCAGCTTAGGGGGACAGGCTGGCTATGGCTACACCTCC.

This clonotype was found a few times. The chain uses TRBV20-1 and TRBJ1-3; tentatively, D is TRBD1 (5 bases). V shed 0 bases and J shed 0 bases, with 15 bases lying between them. The germline V gene has CDR1 DFQATT and CDR2 SNEGSKA (reference sequence). This CDR3 is built from 17 residues. The CDR3 is CSARDFTGPSSGNTIYF. Written as DNA, the CDR3 is TGCAGTGCTAGAGACTTTACGGGGCCGAGCTCTGGAAACACCATATATTTT.

The table lists this clonotype with many counts. CDR3 in amino acids: CASSRTGENTEAFF. In DNA form, the CDR3 reads TGTGCCAGCTCACGGACAGGGGAGAACACTGAAGCTTTCTTT. J is TRBJ1-1 and V is TRBV18, with 9 positions matching TRBD1. Germline V gene data show CDR1 as KGHSH and CDR2 as LQKENI. CDR3 length: 14 amino acids. V lost 4 bases and J lost 1; bases outside the gene matches: 1. The entire variable domain, with the rest obtained from reference TRBV18 and TRBJ1-1, is as follows: NAGVMQNPRHLVRRRGQEARLRCSPMKGHSHVYWYRQLPEEGLKFMVYLQKENIIDESGMPKERFSAEFPKEGPSILRIQQVVRGDSAAYFCASSRTGENTEAFFGQGTRLTVV.

The chain links TRBV14 to TRBJ2-7, with 7 bases identical to TRBD1. The trim removed 1 base at V and 6 bases at J, leaving 3 bases unmatched. Per germline, CDR1 SGHDN and CDR2 FVKESK. The CDR3 totals 13 residues. The CDR3 here is CASSQVRDSEQYF. The CDR3 nucleotides are TGTGCCAGCAGCCAAGTCCGGGACAGCGAGCAGTACTTC.

V and J are TRBV10-3 and TRBJ2-7; weak D call: TRBD2 (5 bases). V was shortened by 5 bases and J by 3 bases, with 14 bases between the two germline ends. CDR1 ENHRY and CDR2 SYGVKD come from the germline V gene. The CDR3 is 14 amino acids. The CDR3 nucleotides are TGTGCCATCAGTACCGGGATAGGGATCTACGAGCAGTACTTC. Its translation is CAISTGIGIYEQYF.

This clonotype was observed a few times. The V gene is TRBV11-2, the J gene TRBJ2-5, with D uncertain. Germline CDR1 reads SGHAT; CDR2 reads FQNNGV. This CDR3 comprises 13 residues. Trimming stripped 5 bases from V and 6 bases from J, with 13 bases between. The CDR3 coding sequence is TGTGCCAGCAGCCCCGGATTACCTCAGACCCAGTACTTC. Its translation is CASSPGLPQTQYF.

This chain uses TRBV3-1 with TRBJ1-5; D call uncertain. V was clipped by 0 bases and J by 7 bases, with 7 bases between them. CDR1 is LGHDT and CDR2 is YNNKEL in the germline V gene (reference sequence). This CDR3 contains 13 residues. Here the CDR3 reads CASSQDQLQPQHF. The CDR3 coding sequence is TGTGCCAGCAGCCAAGATCAGCTGCAGCCCCAGCATTTT.

This clonotype has a count of ten or more. V gene TRBV7-9 combines with J gene TRBJ2-5; D possibly uses TRBD1 or TRBD2 (5 bases each). Germline assignment: CDR1 SEHNR and CDR2 FQNEAQ (reference sequence). CDR3 length equals 11 residues. V was shortened by 6 bases and J by 5 bases, with 7 bases between the two germline ends. CDR3 DNA sequence: TGTGCCAGCAGGAGGGACGAGACCCAGTACTTC. Protein: CASRRDETQYF.

The chain couples TRBV6-5 to TRBJ2-2; TRBD2 is a possible D gene (5 bases). V was clipped by 0 bases and J by 6 bases, with 11 bases between them. Germline CDR1 is MNHEY and CDR2 is SVGAGI. The CDR3 covers 15 residues. Here the CDR3 DNA reads TGTGCCAGCAGTTACTCAGGTCGGGGTGCCGGGGAGCTGTTTTTT. Translation: CASSYSGRGAGELFF.

In its sample, this clonotype was seen many times. This chain links TRBV11-3 with TRBJ2-1; 7 nucleotides agree with TRBD2. Germline-derived CDR1 and CDR2 are SGHNT and YENEEA. This CDR3 region has 14 residues. Losses at the gene ends were 4 bases for V and 7 bases for J; bases not matched to a gene: 7. The chain's CDR3 is CASSSQGAGNEQFF. Here the CDR3 DNA reads TGTGCCAGCAGCTCCCAGGGAGCGGGGAATGAGCAGTTCTTC.

The rearrangement links TRBV6-5 to TRBJ2-3; D is perhaps TRBD1 (6 bases). The V gene lost 2 bases and the J gene lost 1 base, with 10 bases spanning the gap. Germline lookup yields CDR1 MNHEY and CDR2 SVGAGI. The CDR3 runs 15 residues. The CDR3 DNA follows: TGTGCCAGCAGTTACGGGGGCGGCGGCACAGATACGCAGTATTTT. Encoded protein: CASSYGGGGTDTQYF.

There are many counts of this clonotype. The chain links TRBV28 to TRBJ2-2; 7 bases are a match to TRBD1. Germline lookup yields CDR1 MDHEN and CDR2 SYDVKM. The CDR3 is 13 residues long. The V segment lost 5 bases and the J segment 5 bases; nucleotides outside the gene matches: 2. CDR3 DNA sequence: TGTGCCAGCAGTACGACAGGGACCGGGGAGCTGTTTTTT. Translating it yields CASSTTGTGELFF.